The rows below give T cell receptor beta chains drawn from one sample of a study of blood T cell repertoires in COVID-19. TCRdb's copy holds only in-frame clones and misses some; the assay was immunoSEQ multiplex PCR. The sample shows a few hundred thousand clones, roughly 88% of them seen only once. Sequencing was performed on peripheral blood. These receptors all stem from a woman aged 30 to 39 with COVID-19, enrolled during active disease. CDR3s include the opening cysteine and the closing phenylalanine or tryptophan.

j_call,v_call,cdr3_aa
TRBJ2-7,TRBV15,CATSRDLVRDRGHEQYF
TRBJ2-7,TRBV10-3,CAISKTGGFSDEQYF
TRBJ1-1,TRBV29-1,CSVRPGNTEAFF
TRBJ1-3,TRBV18,CASSPLGTERGNTIYF
TRBJ1-2,TRBV9,CASSVAGTEYGYTF
TRBJ2-5,TRBV2,CASRIDRQETQYF
TRBJ2-5,TRBV5-1,CASSLTTGQGGETQYF
TRBJ2-1,TRBV5-8,CASSLGQGAYNEQFF
TRBJ2-5,TRBV11-2,CASSLGWTQDRETQYF
TRBJ2-7,TRBV12-5,CASGSGPGTRIEQYF
TRBJ1-6,TRBV21-1,CASSKTQDRGNSPLHF
TRBJ1-5,TRBV29-1,CSVATFRNQPQHF
TRBJ2-3,TRBV5-4,CASSWEVPDTQYF
TRBJ1-2,TRBV23-1,CASSHPDWAAGYTF
TRBJ1-1,TRBV5-4,CASSLGTGDTEAFF
TRBJ1-2,TRBV21-1,CASSNDIHEGYTF
TRBJ1-4,TRBV19,CASNAPQEKLFF
TRBJ2-2,TRBV27,CASRLGAYTGELFF
TRBJ1-5,TRBV19,CASSPRRGGEANQPQHF
TRBJ2-7,TRBV2,CASSEQGQGGDEQYF
TRBJ2-2,TRBV7-8,CASSLDPSGVSNTGELFF
TRBJ1-2,TRBV7-9,CASSYYRGGYTF
TRBJ2-3,TRBV4-1,CASSLSGGRTDTQYF
TRBJ1-1,TRBV25-1,CASISGVNTEAFF
TRBJ1-2,TRBV9,CASSPGTGVYGYTF
TRBJ1-6,TRBV7-8,CASSLVGRQGSSPLHF
TRBJ2-1,TRBV4-2,CASSQGTLAGSYNEQFF
TRBJ1-1,TRBV19,CASTTGGSTEAFF
TRBJ1-2,TRBV27,CASSLSGLRGYTF
TRBJ1-5,TRBV2,CASSGGGFGSNQPQHF
TRBJ1-5,TRBV6-5,CASRVVADSNQPQHF
TRBJ2-1,TRBV12-5,CASGRGTRRLNEQFF
TRBJ1-1,TRBV3-1/TRBV3-2,CASSQVGQGAFF
TRBJ2-3,TRBV10-2,CASSEWAEPPTTDTQYF
TRBJ2-1,TRBV18,CASGRDRANNEQFF
TRBJ1-5,TRBV2,CASSEVRKNQPQHF
TRBJ2-3,TRBV7-8,CASSLTDSWDTQYF
TRBJ1-2,TRBV28,CASSRDRGPHDYGYTF
TRBJ1-4,TRBV2,CASSEATTGALEKLFF
TRBJ2-2,TRBV5-1,CASSLYDLNTGELFF
TRBJ2-3,TRBV15,CATSRDRLAATDTQYF
TRBJ1-2,TRBV7-2,CASNRGSTANYGYTF